This TCR beta chain was recorded in a study of cytomegalovirus exposure and HLA in healthy donors. V was pared by 4 bases and J by 6 bases, with 6 bases of the junction left unmatched. In germline, CDR1 is SEHNR, CDR2 FQNEAQ (reference sequence). The CDR3 runs 14 residues. Primers for the PCR totalled 60 Vbeta and 13 Jbeta. The data were produced by immunoSEQ multiplex PCR, yet TCRdb's version contains in-frame clones alone and is incomplete. Here the sample spans under 250,000 clones, 60% to 80% being singletons. The specimen was PBMCs. This TCR was recovered from a woman aged 25 to 39 in good health and CMV-seronegative. The rearrangement joins TRBV7-9 to TRBJ2-7; TRBD1 matches 10 bases. CDR3 region: CASSSGQGESEQYF. The CDR3 region has the DNA TGTGCCAGCAGCTCCGGACAGGGGGAATCCGAGCAGTACTTC.